One and the same sample provided the 29 T cell receptor beta chains below, sequenced in a study of vaccination effects on CD4 cells after COVID-19. Sequencing was performed with immunoSEQ multiplex PCR; in TCRdb, only in-frame clones are kept and a portion is missing. The sample includes tens of thousands of clones, around 81% of them seen just once. What these receptors recognize is not known. Sequencing in the ViraFEST assay came after antigen-specific CD4+ T cells had been expanded with viral peptide pools, which were used to stimulate PBMC. Subsequent to a culture period of 10 to 11 days, CD4+ T cells were isolated. Absence of prior SARS-CoV-2 infection characterized the vaccine recipients, who showed negative nucleocapsid antibodies. The sequencing used CD4+ T cells from PBMCs cultured with SARS-CoV-2 spike peptides, collected before COVID-19 vaccination. These receptors all come from a human donor who received a COVID-19 vaccine.

This clone was recorded a few times. The chain is built from TRBV7-9 and TRBJ1-5, with unresolved D. This CDR3 is built from 15 residues. CDR1 is SEHNR, CDR2 FQNEAQ, per germline (reference sequence). Trimming left V 5 bases short and J 1 base short, with 12 bases between. DNA for the CDR3: TGTGCCAGCAGCCCTTCGGCAGGAAGCAATCAGCCCCAGCATTTT. As protein: CASSPSAGSNQPQHF.

The chain employs TRBV3-1 (or the pseudogene TRBV3-2) and TRBJ1-2; D perhaps matches TRBD1 (6 bases). The germline V gene encodes CDR1 LGHDT and CDR2 YNNKEL (reference sequence). Deletions cut 0 bases from V and 5 bases from J, with 13 bases between. There are 15 residues in the CDR3. CDR3 protein: CASSQDRQGLYGYTF. The CDR3 bases are TGTGCCAGCAGCCAAGATCGCCAGGGGCTTTATGGCTACACCTTC.

The rearrangement links TRBV2 to TRBJ2-5; TRBD2 matches 9 bases. V shed 5 bases and J 5 bases; nucleotides not matched to a gene: 6. CDR3 length: 14 amino acids. The germline gives CDR1 SNHLY, CDR2 FYNNEI. CDR3 in DNA: TGTGCCAGCAGTTGGACGGCGGGGGGGGAGACCCAGTACTTC. Protein sequence: CASSWTAGGETQYF.

The V gene is TRBV18, the J gene TRBJ1-5, with TRBD1 identical over 7 bases. Germline values: CDR1 KGHSH, CDR2 LQKENI. CDR3 size: 16 residues. V was pared by 1 base and J by 1 base, with 4 bases of the junction left unmatched. The CDR3 DNA is TGTGCCAGCTCACCACAGGGGGCAGGGAGCAATCAGCCCCAGCATTTT. Residues: CASSPQGAGSNQPQHF.

The chain carries TRBV5-1 and TRBJ2-5; D possibly corresponds to TRBD2 (5 bases). Germline CDR1 SGHRS, CDR2 YFSETQ. This CDR3 comprises 13 residues. The V gene lost 5 bases and the J gene lost 4 bases, with 12 bases spanning the gap. For the CDR3, the DNA is TGCGCCAGCAGATCGGGGTCCGGAGAGACCCAGTACTTC. Its protein product is CASRSGSGETQYF.

The chain employs TRBV7-2 and TRBJ2-2; D remains unclear. Per germline, CDR1 SGHTA and CDR2 FQGNSA. The CDR3 is 14 amino acids. Trimming pared 5 bases from V and 0 bases from J, leaving 7 bases between. The CDR3 DNA is TGTGCCAGCAGCCCAGGACCGAACACCGGGGAGCTGTTTTTT. Translation: CASSPGPNTGELFF.

The CDR3 region is CASSQSGLGQVGGTQYF. CDR3 nucleotide sequence: TGCGCCAGCAGCCAATCCGGTCTTGGGCAAGTAGGAGGAACCCAGTACTTC. The gene calls are TRBV4-1 and TRBJ2-5; TRBD2 is a possible D gene (5 bases). CDR1 and CDR2 from the germline V gene are MGHRA and YSYEKL. Trimming left V 2 bases short and J 8 bases short, with 24 bases between. This CDR3 has 17 residues.

The J gene is TRBJ2-2, the V gene TRBV21-1; TRBD2 is taken as the D call from the table, unchecked against the DNA. TRBV21-1 is a recognized pseudogene. The CDR3 is 14 amino acids. CDR3 DNA sequence: TGTGCCAGCAGCCCCCGGCCGGGAACCGGGGAGCTGTTTTTT. As protein: CASSPRPGTGELFF.

The chain is built from TRBV4-1 and TRBJ1-3; D not certain. The germline CDR1 and CDR2 sequences are MGHRA and YSYEKL. V dropped 3 bases and J dropped 0 bases, with 15 bases sitting between them. The CDR3 covers 17 residues. The CDR3 protein is CASSHLRLTSSGNTIYF. Written as DNA, the CDR3 is TGCGCCAGCAGCCACCTCAGACTGACGAGCTCTGGAAACACCATATATTTT.

The chain joins TRBV4-3 to TRBJ1-6, with no clear D. V was clipped by 0 bases and J by 2 bases, with 8 bases between them. Germline CDR1 reads LGHNA; CDR2 reads YSLEER. The CDR3 loop spans 16 amino acids. CDR3 amino acids: CASSQEWGAYNSPLHF. Written as DNA, the CDR3 is TGCGCCAGCAGCCAAGAATGGGGTGCCTATAATTCACCCCTCCACTTT.

This clone was detected only a few times. This chain connects TRBV19 to TRBJ1-2, with TRBD1 as a possible D gene (6 bases). The V and J ends lost 10 bases and 7 bases respectively, with 19 bases between them. CDR1 and CDR2 from the germline V gene are LNHDA and SQIVND (reference sequence). The CDR3 is made up of 13 amino acids. The CDR3 is CANTGSPDAGYTF. DNA for the CDR3: TGTGCCAACACAGGGTCTCCGGACGCTGGCTACACCTTC.

This clone was picked up one time. This chain links TRBV9 with TRBJ1-3; the D gene is possibly TRBD1 (6 bases). CDR1 and CDR2 (germline): SGDLS, YYNGEE. This CDR3 contains 16 residues. V lost 4 bases and J 2 bases, leaving 16 bases between the germline ends. The CDR3 sequence: CASSPHPGDPGNTIYF. In DNA form, the CDR3 reads TGTGCCAGCAGCCCACACCCAGGGGATCCTGGAAACACCATATATTTT.

This rearrangement joins TRBV27 to TRBJ2-5; TRBD1 aligns across 10 bases. In germline, CDR1 is MNHEY, CDR2 SMNVEV (reference sequence). The length of the CDR3 is 15 residues. V gave up 6 bases and J gave up 5 bases; unmatched junction bases: 9. The chain's CDR3 is CASRVLGTGDETQYF. CDR3 DNA sequence: TGTGCCAGCAGGGTCCTGGGGACAGGGGATGAGACCCAGTACTTC.

The genes are TRBV28 and TRBJ1-2, with D uncertain. Per germline, CDR1 MDHEN and CDR2 SYDVKM. With 8 bases removed from V and 6 bases from J, the gap between germline ends came to 22 bases. The CDR3 is 15 residues long. CDR3 sequence (DNA): TGTGCCAGCTATTCCACTGGCCAGCCGCAAGATGGCTACACCTTC. The encoded protein is CASYSTGQPQDGYTF.

The chain combines TRBV21-1 with TRBJ2-7; the D segment call TRBD1 is taken from the table without a DNA check. TRBV21-1 is listed as a pseudogene. The CDR3 extends over 16 amino acids. CDR3 sequence: CASSREPRDTSYEQYV. CDR3 bases: TGTGCCAGCAGCAGAGAGCCAAGGGACACCTCCTACGAGCAGTACGTC.

The rearrangement joins TRBV27 to TRBJ2-4; D assignment may be TRBD1 or TRBD2 (6 bases each). Germline V lookup: CDR1 MNHEY, CDR2 SMNVEV (reference sequence). V lost 5 bases and J 0 bases, leaving 17 bases between the germline ends. The CDR3 runs to 17 residues. Written as DNA, the CDR3 is TGTGCCAGCAGTGTTAGGGGGGACCCCCTAGCCAAAAACATTCAGTACTTC. Protein: CASSVRGDPLAKNIQYF.

This chain joins TRBV10-3 and TRBJ2-7; D perhaps matches TRBD2 (5 bases). This CDR3 is 15 amino acids long. V was shortened by 3 bases and J by 2 bases, with 14 bases between the two germline ends. The germline V gene encodes CDR1 ENHRY and CDR2 SYGVKD. The CDR3 DNA is TGTGCCATCAGTGACCCTCACGACGGGACCTACGAGCAGTACGTC. Protein: CAISDPHDGTYEQYV.

This clone showed up just a few times. This chain links TRBV6-1 with TRBJ2-7; D is perhaps TRBD2 (5 bases). From germline, CDR1 is MNHNS and CDR2 SASEGT. V lost 1 base and J lost 3, with 10 bases in between. The CDR3 length is 14 residues. The CDR3 nucleotides read TGTGCCAGCAGTGAAGTTCGGGGTGGCTACGAGCAGTACGTC. It is translated as CASSEVRGGYEQYV.

This clone was seen only once. This sequence joins TRBV28 and TRBJ2-3, with 8 bases lining up with TRBD2. The germline CDR1 and CDR2 sequences are MDHEN and SYDVKM. The CDR3 is 14 residues long. With 8 bases clipped from V and 5 bases from J, the junction kept 9 bases outside the gene matches. CDR3: CASGPGGPRDTQYF. DNA of the CDR3: TGTGCCAGCGGCCCGGGGGGGCCGAGAGATACGCAGTATTTT.

The table lists this clone with a count of one. This chain connects TRBV7-2 to TRBJ2-1; D not resolved. Looked up from germline, CDR1 is SGHTA and CDR2 is FQGNSA. Trimming stripped 2 bases from V and 9 bases from J, with 11 bases between. CDR3 length equals 13 residues. In DNA, the CDR3 is TGTGCCAGCAGCTTATCTATTTGGGCTGAGCAGTTCTTC. The encoded protein is CASSLSIWAEQFF. Drawing the rest from reference TRBV7-2 and TRBJ2-1, the complete variable domain is GAGVSQSPSNKVTEKGKDVELRCDPISGHTALYWYRQSLGQGLEFLIYFQGNSAPDKSGLPSDRFSAERTGGSVSTLTIQRTQQEDSAVYLCASSLSIWAEQFFGPGTRLTVL.

This chain connects TRBV30 to TRBJ1-1, with a tentative D call TRBD1 (6 bases). Germline CDR1 GTSNPN, CDR2 SVGIG (reference sequence). The CDR3 extends over 13 amino acids. V shed 2 bases and J shed 6 bases, with 13 bases lying between them. The CDR3: CAWSIDRRAEAFF. CDR3 bases: TGTGCCTGGAGTATTGACAGGAGGGCTGAAGCTTTCTTT.

V and J are TRBV6-5 and TRBJ1-2; 10 bases are a match to TRBD1. The CDR3 is made up of 15 amino acids. Trimming removed 6 bases from V and 3 bases from J; junction bases left unmatched: 7. Germline V lookup: CDR1 MNHEY, CDR2 SVGAGI. The CDR3 region is CASSLKTGGHYGYTF. Written as DNA, the CDR3 is TGTGCCAGCAGCCTAAAGACAGGGGGCCACTATGGCTACACCTTC.

V usage is TRBV6-4 and J usage is TRBJ1-1, with D possibly being TRBD1 (5 bases). Per the germline V gene, CDR1 is MRHNA and CDR2 is SNTAGT. V lost 4 bases and J 3 bases, leaving 12 bases between the germline ends. The CDR3 sequence is 14 residues long. CDR3 sequence (DNA): TGTGCCAGCAGTGCTACAGGAGTTGACACTGAAGCTTTCTTT. Amino acids: CASSATGVDTEAFF.

This chain joins TRBV4-1 and TRBJ1-3; D unresolved. The CDR3 contains 16 residues. Germline-derived CDR1 and CDR2 are MGHRA and YSYEKL. Between the trimmed V and J ends, which lost 0 bases and 0 bases, there was a span of 9 bases. In DNA, the CDR3 is TGCGCCAGCAGCCAAGAGAGCATATCCTCTGGAAACACCATATATTTT. It is translated as CASSQESISSGNTIYF.

The chain links TRBV7-2 to TRBJ2-2; the D call may be TRBD1 or TRBD2 (5 bases each). CDR1 is SGHTA and CDR2 is FQGNSA in the germline V gene. The CDR3 has 16 amino acids. Trimming cost V 6 bases and J 0 bases, with 14 bases left between them. The CDR3, as DNA: TGTGCCAGCAGGCGGACCGGGACCCCGAACACCGGGGAGCTGTTTTTT. It codes for CASRRTGTPNTGELFF.

The chain combines TRBV29-1 with TRBJ2-5; D is ambiguous. CDR3 length equals 10 residues. The germline V and J ends were trimmed by 4 bases and 5 bases, with 5 bases remaining between them. Germline-derived CDR1 and CDR2 are SQVTM and ANQGSEA. CDR3 nucleotide sequence: TGCAGCGTTGTCAAGGAGACCCAGTACTTC. It is translated as CSVVKETQYF.

This chain connects TRBV5-1 to TRBJ1-4; TRBD1 is a possible D gene (6 bases). The CDR3 spans 14 residues. V gave up 0 bases and J gave up 8 bases, with 11 bases separating them. CDR1 is SGHRS, CDR2 YFSETQ, per germline. In DNA, the CDR3 is TGCGCCAGCAGCTTGGGGGGGCTGGGGGAAAAACTGTTTTTT. It yields the protein CASSLGGLGEKLFF.

DNA for the CDR3: TGCGCCAGCGGTATTGACACCATGAACACTGAAGCTTTCTTT. It encodes CASGIDTMNTEAFF. The chain uses TRBV5-1 and TRBJ1-1; D call uncertain. V was pared by 7 bases and J by 0 bases, with 13 bases between. CDR3 length equals 14 residues. The germline gives CDR1 SGHRS, CDR2 YFSETQ.

The chain recombines TRBV5-1 with TRBJ2-3, with TRBD1 identical over 7 bases. Germline CDR1 and CDR2: SGHRS and YFSETQ. The CDR3 covers 12 residues. V lost 4 bases and J lost 9; bases outside the gene matches: 5. The CDR3 region is CASSRDRGTQYF. The CDR3 DNA follows: TGCGCCAGCAGCAGGGACAGAGGCACGCAGTATTTT. The full variable domain, with the rest looked up from reference TRBV5-1 and TRBJ2-3, is KAGVTQTPRYLIKTRGQQVTLSCSPISGHRSVSWYQQTPGQGLQFLFEYFSETQRNKGNFPGRFSGRQFSNSRSEMNVSTLELGDSALYLCASSRDRGTQYFGPGTRLTVL.